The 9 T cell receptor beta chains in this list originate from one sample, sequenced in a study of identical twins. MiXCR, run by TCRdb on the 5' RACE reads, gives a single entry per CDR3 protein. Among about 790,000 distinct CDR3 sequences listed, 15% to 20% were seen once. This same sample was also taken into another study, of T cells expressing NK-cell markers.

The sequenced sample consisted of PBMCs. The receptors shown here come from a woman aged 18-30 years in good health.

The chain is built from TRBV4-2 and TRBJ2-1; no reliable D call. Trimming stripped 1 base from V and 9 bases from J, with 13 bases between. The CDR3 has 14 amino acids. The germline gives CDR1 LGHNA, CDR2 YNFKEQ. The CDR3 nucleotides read TGTGCCAGCAGCCAAGTGGGCTACCCGGGTGAGCAGTTCTTC. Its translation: CASSQVGYPGEQFF.

This chain's CDR3 is CASSYSDSYGYTF. The CDR3 DNA follows: TGTGCCAGCAGTTACTCCGACAGCTATGGCTACACCTTC. This chain uses TRBV6-5 with TRBJ1-2, with D possibly matching TRBD1 (5 bases). Germline CDR1 reads MNHEY; CDR2 reads SVGAGI. The CDR3 covers 13 residues. V was clipped by 0 bases and J by 4 bases, with 6 bases between them.

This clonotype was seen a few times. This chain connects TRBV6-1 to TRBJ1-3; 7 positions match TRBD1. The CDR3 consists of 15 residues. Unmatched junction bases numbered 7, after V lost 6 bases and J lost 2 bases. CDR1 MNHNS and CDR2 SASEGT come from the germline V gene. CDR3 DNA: TGTGCCAGCAGCAAAGACAGGGAAACTGGAAACACCATATATTTT. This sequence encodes CASSKDRETGNTIYF.

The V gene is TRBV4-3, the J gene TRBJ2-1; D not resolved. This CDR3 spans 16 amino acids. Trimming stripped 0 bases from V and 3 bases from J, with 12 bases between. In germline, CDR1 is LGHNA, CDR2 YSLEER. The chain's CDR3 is CASSQDLRQNYNEQFF. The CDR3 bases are TGCGCCAGCAGCCAAGACCTTAGGCAGAACTACAATGAGCAGTTCTTC.

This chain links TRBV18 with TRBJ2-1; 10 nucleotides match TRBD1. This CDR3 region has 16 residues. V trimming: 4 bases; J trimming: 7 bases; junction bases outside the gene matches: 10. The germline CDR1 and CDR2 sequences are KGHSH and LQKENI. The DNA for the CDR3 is TGTGCCAGCTCACTTCAACGACAGGGGGCGGGAAATGAGCAGTTCTTC. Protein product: CASSLQRQGAGNEQFF.

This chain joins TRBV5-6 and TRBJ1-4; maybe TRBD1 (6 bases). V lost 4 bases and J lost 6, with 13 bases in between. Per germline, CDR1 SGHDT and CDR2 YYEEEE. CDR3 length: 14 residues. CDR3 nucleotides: TGTGCCAGCAGCACCCGGACAGTGGATGAAAAACTGTTTTTT. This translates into CASSTRTVDEKLFF.

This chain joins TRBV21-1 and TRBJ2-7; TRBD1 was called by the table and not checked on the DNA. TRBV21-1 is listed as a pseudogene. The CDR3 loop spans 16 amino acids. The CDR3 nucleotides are TGTGCCAGCAGCGGACGAAGGGGGCAGGGTGTATACGAGCAGTACTTC. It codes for CASSGRRGQGVYEQYF.

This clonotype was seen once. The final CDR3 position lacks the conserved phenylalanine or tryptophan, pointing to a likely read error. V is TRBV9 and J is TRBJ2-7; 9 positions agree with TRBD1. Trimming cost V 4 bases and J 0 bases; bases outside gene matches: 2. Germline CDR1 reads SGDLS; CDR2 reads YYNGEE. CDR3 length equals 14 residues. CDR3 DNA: TGTGCCAGCAGCTCGGGACAGGGCTCCTACGAGCAGTACTCC. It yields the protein CASSSGQGSYEQYS.

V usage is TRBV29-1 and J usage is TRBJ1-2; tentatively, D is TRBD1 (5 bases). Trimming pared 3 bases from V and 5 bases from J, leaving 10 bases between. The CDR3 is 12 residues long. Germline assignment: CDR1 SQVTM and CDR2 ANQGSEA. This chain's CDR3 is CSVDRGPYGYTF. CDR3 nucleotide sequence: TGCAGCGTTGATAGGGGCCCATATGGCTACACCTTC.